The 15 T cell receptor beta chains reported below all come from one sample, sequenced in a study of Ad26.COV2.S vaccination and SARS-CoV-2 variants. Indicated treatment: 15 to 20 received Ad26.COV2.S at low or high dose, single or two shots; 5 received placebo; per-sample allocation not given. Following the first vaccine or placebo injection, samples were taken on day 63. Only in-frame clones appear in the TCRdb table, and some are missing; sequencing was by immunoSEQ multiplex PCR. The profile shows some 520,000 clones, 87% of them singletons. The material was peripheral blood, obtained in a trial of Ad26.COV2.S vaccine versus placebo. Receptor source: a person aged 18-65 years who received the Ad26.COV2.S COVID-19 vaccine or a placebo.

This clone has a handful of counts. The rearrangement links TRBV5-1 to TRBJ1-6; TRBD1 aligns across 8 bases. The V and J ends lost 3 bases and 7 bases, in that order; junction bases with no gene match: 6. CDR3 size: 15 residues. CDR1 and CDR2 from the germline V gene are SGHRS and YFSETQ. The CDR3 loop is CASSWTGTANSPLHF. CDR3 DNA sequence: TGCGCCAGCAGCTGGACAGGGACAGCCAATTCACCCCTCCACTTT.

This chain joins TRBV14 and TRBJ2-5; unclear D gene. Trimming removed 0 bases from V and 4 bases from J, with 21 bases in between. CDR3 length: 18 residues. Germline assignment: CDR1 SGHDN and CDR2 FVKESK. CDR3 region: CASSQDVGFSKVRETQYF. CDR3 sequence (DNA): TGTGCCAGCAGCCAAGACGTAGGCTTCTCGAAGGTTAGAGAGACCCAGTACTTC.

The CDR3 nucleotides read TGTGCCAGCGTAGGACTGAACACCGGGGAGCTGTTTTTT. Its protein is CASVGLNTGELFF. The rearrangement joins TRBV9 to TRBJ2-2, with D maybe TRBD2 (5 bases). This CDR3 is built from 13 residues. V gave up 7 bases and J gave up 1 base, with 8 bases separating them. From germline, CDR1 is SGDLS and CDR2 YYNGEE.

The chain has TRBV14 and TRBJ2-1; 9 bases fit TRBD1. Germline values: CDR1 SGHDN, CDR2 FVKESK. The ends lost 4 bases at V and 10 bases at J; junction bases unmatched: 2. The length of the CDR3 is 12 residues. The CDR3 DNA reads as TGTGCCAGCAGCCCGGACAGGGGCGAGCAGTTCTTC. It specifies CASSPDRGEQFF.

Comments on this clone: The same CDR3 also results from other DNA sequences found in this sample. This chain links TRBV6-5 with TRBJ2-7; TRBD1 matches 7 bases. CDR1 and CDR2 (germline): MNHEY, SVGAGI. Trimming cost V 4 bases and J 6 bases; bases outside gene matches: 0. The CDR3 runs 11 residues. CDR3 bases: TGTGCCAGCAGTTCAGGGGGCGAGCAGTACTTC. Translated, it gives CASSSGGEQYF.

This clone was counted between two and nine times. The rearrangement uses TRBV10-2 and TRBJ1-2; tentatively, D is TRBD1 (6 bases). CDR1 and CDR2 from the germline V gene are WSHSY and SAAADI. The CDR3 has 16 amino acids. V was clipped by 0 bases and J by 1 base, with 12 bases between them. The CDR3 DNA sequence: TGCGCCAGCAGTGAGTCCCGACAGGCCCTTAACTATGGCTACACCTTC. As protein: CASSESRQALNYGYTF.

The chain is built from TRBV4-2 and TRBJ2-2; no definite D call. The CDR3 totals 19 residues. The ends were cut back, 0 bases at V and 0 bases at J, with 17 bases in the middle. Germline V gene sequence: CDR1 LGHNA, CDR2 YNFKEQ. This chain's CDR3 is CASSQDSLRHMTNTGELFF. The CDR3 coding sequence is TGTGCCAGCAGCCAAGATAGCCTACGACACATGACGAACACCGGGGAGCTGTTTTTT.

V is TRBV19 and J is TRBJ1-1, with a tentative D call TRBD1 (6 bases). The germline V gene has CDR1 LNHDA and CDR2 SQIVND (reference sequence). The V end was cut by 4 bases, the J end by 0 bases, with 12 bases between. The CDR3 length is 15 residues. The CDR3 DNA sequence: TGTGCCAGTAGTACTCAGACAGGAGTGAACACTGAAGCTTTCTTT. As protein: CASSTQTGVNTEAFF. Drawing the rest from reference TRBV19 and TRBJ1-1, the complete variable domain is DGGITQSPKYLFRKEGQNVTLSCEQNLNHDAMYWYRQDPGQGLRLIYYSQIVNDFQKGDIAEGYSVSREKKESFPLTVTSAQKNPTAFYLCASSTQTGVNTEAFFGQGTRLTVV.

This chain joins TRBV3-1 (or the pseudogene TRBV3-2) and TRBJ1-1, with D unresolved. V lost 2 bases and J 1 base, leaving 5 bases between the germline ends. CDR3 length: 13 residues. Germline V CDR1 and CDR2: LGHDT, YNNKEL (reference sequence). The CDR3 protein is CASSQKPNTEAFF. The CDR3 nucleotides are TGTGCCAGCAGCCAAAAACCGAACACTGAAGCTTTCTTT.

Here the CDR3 DNA reads TGTGCCAGTAGTTTCGGCAATCAGCCCCAGCATTTT. Translation: CASSFGNQPQHF. This rearrangement joins TRBV19 to TRBJ1-5; D is ambiguous. The CDR3 spans 12 residues. Germline V gives CDR1 LNHDA, CDR2 SQIVND (reference sequence). Trimming left V 5 bases short and J 2 bases short, with 4 bases between. Together with reference TRBV19 and TRBJ1-5, the CDR3 gives the full variable domain: DGGITQSPKYLFRKEGQNVTLSCEQNLNHDAMYWYRQDPGQGLRLIYYSQIVNDFQKGDIAEGYSVSREKKESFPLTVTSAQKNPTAFYLCASSFGNQPQHFGDGTRLSIL.

This clone was detected only once. The V gene is TRBV7-8, the J gene TRBJ2-3; weak D call: TRBD2 (5 bases). The V gene lost 5 bases and the J gene lost 0 bases, with 18 bases spanning the gap. The CDR3 is 17 amino acids. CDR1 is SGHVS and CDR2 is FQNEAQ in the germline V gene. CDR3 protein: CASSPPGGRASTDTQYF. The CDR3 bases are TGTGCCAGCAGCCCCCCTGGCGGGCGTGCTAGCACAGATACGCAGTATTTT.

The genes are TRBV15 and TRBJ1-5, with a weak D call TRBD1 (5 bases). The V gene lost 5 bases and the J gene lost 0 bases, with 17 bases spanning the gap. Germline V gives CDR1 LNHNV, CDR2 YYDKDF (reference sequence). The length of the CDR3 is 17 residues. The CDR3 reads CATSGLKGRDSNQPQHF. The DNA of the CDR3 is TGTGCCACCAGCGGGCTTAAGGGGCGGGATAGCAATCAGCCCCAGCATTTT.

The V call is TRBV5-5, the J call TRBJ1-2, with D uncertain. V lost 6 bases and J 6 bases, leaving 12 bases between the germline ends. Germline V lookup: CDR1 SGHKS, CDR2 YYEKEE (reference sequence). The CDR3 runs 12 residues. CDR3 coding DNA: TGTGCCAGCACCACGAGCGGGGATGGCTACACCTTC. Protein sequence: CASTTSGDGYTF.

This rearrangement joins TRBV7-9 to TRBJ2-2; weak D call: TRBD2 (6 bases). CDR1 and CDR2 (germline): SEHNR, FQNEAQ (reference sequence). V dropped 4 bases and J dropped 6 bases, with 18 bases sitting between them. The CDR3 runs 16 residues. CDR3 loop: CASSSRTGGVPGELFF. CDR3 in DNA: TGTGCCAGCAGCTCTCGGACCGGGGGTGTACCCGGGGAGCTGTTTTTT.

CDR3 bases: TGCAGCGTCTCGATTTCGGACGAGCAGTACTTC. This gives the protein CSVSISDEQYF. The gene calls are TRBV29-1 and TRBJ2-7, with unresolved D. The V end was cut by 6 bases, the J end by 5 bases, with 11 bases between. The CDR3 runs 11 residues. The germline V gene has CDR1 SQVTM and CDR2 ANQGSEA.